The rows below give T cell receptor beta chains drawn from one sample of a study of technical replicates of blood from several donors. Profiling relied on immunoSEQ multiplex PCR, and the TCRdb table lists in-frame clones only, not all of them. The data hold 95,000 to 100,000 clones, with roughly 95% observed a single time. Sequenced input: T cells isolated from PBMCs. All receptors derive from a human donor in good health. CDR3s include the opening cysteine and the closing phenylalanine or tryptophan. A D gene is named only where the DNA matches it firmly.

>TRBJ2-7|TRBD1|TRBV19
CASGDRVRSYEQYF
TGTGCCAGTGGGGACAGGGTACGGTCCTACGAGCAGTACTTC
>TRBJ2-3|TRBD2|TRBV4-1
CASSQPSTGLAGVDTQYF
TGCGCCAGCAGCCAACCCTCCACCGGACTAGCGGGGGTAGATACGCAGTATTTT
>TRBJ1-2|.|TRBV28
CASSLYTTGYGGYTF
TGTGCCAGCAGTTTATATACCACAGGGTATGGTGGCTACACCTTC
>TRBJ1-5|TRBD1|TRBV2
CASSRQGSNQPQHF
TGTGCCAGCAGTCGACAGGGGAGCAATCAGCCCCAGCATTTT
>TRBJ1-1|.|TRBV30
CAWSPVGTEAFF
TGTGCCTGGAGCCCTGTCGGCACTGAAGCTTTCTTT
>TRBJ1-1|.|TRBV19
CASSIREKNTEAFF
TGTGCCAGTAGTATCCGGGAGAAGAACACTGAAGCTTTCTTT
>TRBJ2-3|TRBD2|TRBV19
CASSITGGPGDTQYF
TGTGCCAGTAGTATCACGGGAGGGCCAGGAGATACGCAGTATTTT
>TRBJ1-5|.|TRBV28
CASSSDRTNQPQHF
TGTGCCAGCAGTTCAGACAGGACTAATCAGCCCCAGCATTTT
>TRBJ1-6|.|TRBV28
CASSFSGSNSPLHF
TGTGCCAGCAGTTTTTCTGGGAGCAATTCACCCCTCCACTTT
>TRBJ2-4|TRBD2|TRBV19
CASSPRLAQSLAKNIQYF
TGTGCCAGTAGTCCCCGACTAGCGCAGTCGCTAGCCAAAAACATTCAGTACTTC
>TRBJ2-7|.|TRBV28
CASSARLNNYEQYF
TGTGCCAGCAGTGCGAGACTAAATAACTACGAGCAGTACTTC
>TRBJ2-7|.|TRBV15
CATSTSAILLSSYEQYF
TGTGCCACCAGCACTAGCGCTATACTTTTAAGCTCCTACGAGCAGTACTTC
>TRBJ2-1|TRBD1|TRBV9
CASSVPDRVPNNEQFF
TGTGCCAGCAGCGTTCCCGACAGGGTTCCGAACAATGAGCAGTTCTTC